Below, 21 T cell receptor beta chains from the same sample are listed, as sequenced in a study of CD8+CD57+ T cells in acquired aplastic anemia. CDR3 and TCR beta VDJ profiling relied on a genomic DNA template. TCRdb re-derived calls from the reads in MiXCR, one entry per CDR3 protein. Here the sample spans over 150,000 distinct CDR3 sequences, approximately 43% being singletons. Specimen: sorted CD4+, CD8+, or CD8+CD57+ T cells (not recorded which) from PBMCs. The receptors here all came from a human donor in good health.

The chain recombines TRBV24-1 with TRBJ2-1; the D is unclear. Between the trimmed V and J ends, which lost 1 base and 10 bases, there was a span of 10 bases. This CDR3 comprises 13 residues. Germline V gene data show CDR1 as KGHDR and CDR2 as SFDVKD. This CDR3 is CATSDLGSFEQFF. In DNA form, the CDR3 reads TGTGCCACCAGTGATTTAGGGTCTTTCGAGCAGTTCTTC.

The gene calls are TRBV7-9 and TRBJ2-3; D not certain. V lost 4 bases, J lost 6 bases, and 8 bases lay in between. The CDR3 spans 12 residues. From germline, CDR1 is SEHNR and CDR2 FQNEAQ (reference sequence). DNA of the CDR3: TGTGCCAGCAGCTCCACAGCGGATACGCAGTATTTT. Amino acids: CASSSTADTQYF.

This clonotype was counted many times. V is TRBV10-3 and J is TRBJ1-2; tentative D call: TRBD1 (6 bases). Germline CDR1 and CDR2: ENHRY and SYGVKD. V shed 3 bases and J shed 9 bases, with 14 bases lying between them. The CDR3 spans 13 residues. The CDR3 DNA reads as TGTGCCATCAGTGATAGACAGGAGGGGAGCTACACCTTC. Protein sequence: CAISDRQEGSYTF.

As to this clonotype: This clone may be a read error of a much larger clone one base away. The DNA for the CDR3 is TGTGCCAGCAGCCCCGGGTCAGGGGACTCCGAGCAGTACTTC. It translates to CASSPGSGDSEQYF. J is TRBJ2-7 and V is TRBV6-6; D possibly matches TRBD1 or TRBD2 (6 bases each). This CDR3 contains 14 residues. V lost 6 bases, J lost 6 bases, and 18 bases lay in between. Germline CDR1 and CDR2: MNHNY and SVGAGI (reference sequence).

This clonotype was seen repeatedly, ten times or more. The chain recombines TRBV20-1 with TRBJ1-2; TRBD1 is a possible D gene (6 bases). The V gene lost 6 bases and the J gene lost 8 bases, with 22 bases spanning the gap. CDR3 length: 14 amino acids. CDR1 is DFQATT, CDR2 SNEGSKA, per germline (reference sequence). The CDR3 coding sequence is TGCAGTGCCAAAAGGTGGACAGTGTTGGAGGGCTACACCTTC. It encodes CSAKRWTVLEGYTF.

Regarding this clonotype: This may be a read error, as it is one base from a much larger clone. This chain connects TRBV5-1 to TRBJ2-7; TRBD2 aligns across 7 bases. The CDR3 consists of 15 residues. V was pared by 2 bases and J by 7 bases, with 12 bases of the junction left unmatched. CDR1 and CDR2 from the germline V gene are SGHRS and YFSETQ. The CDR3 loop is CASSFRPSGDNEQYF. CDR3 coding DNA: TGCGCCAGCAGCTTTAGGCCTAGCGGAGACAATGAGCAGTACTTC.

The CDR3: CSATQLAGAQEQYF. The CDR3 bases are TGCAGTGCCACCCAGCTAGCGGGAGCTCAGGAGCAGTACTTC. The V gene is TRBV20-1, the J gene TRBJ2-7; 10 positions match TRBD2. The germline CDR1 and CDR2 sequences are DFQATT and SNEGSKA (reference sequence). CDR3 length equals 14 residues. V shed 6 bases, J shed 7 bases, and the junction held 12 bases outside the gene matches.

There are many counts of this clonotype. V is TRBV20-1 and J is TRBJ2-1; 8 bases line up with TRBD2. The germline V gene encodes CDR1 DFQATT and CDR2 SNEGSKA (reference sequence). The junction had 4 bases not matched to a gene; V was cut back by 0 bases and J by 0 bases. This CDR3 is 16 amino acids long. The CDR3 DNA is TGCAGTGCTAGAGATATGAGCGGGAGCTCCTACAATGAGCAGTTCTTC. Translation gives CSARDMSGSSYNEQFF.

This clonotype was observed a few times. The rearrangement joins TRBV13 to TRBJ2-3; D is unresolved. This CDR3 is built from 18 residues. Germline V gives CDR1 PRHDT, CDR2 FYEKMQ (reference sequence). V was pared by 5 bases and J by 0 bases, with 21 bases between. The CDR3 is CASSNSPARISSTDTQYF. The CDR3 coding sequence is TGTGCCAGCAGCAATTCCCCGGCTCGGATTTCTAGCACAGATACGCAGTATTTT.

This clonotype was counted ten times or more. The chain couples TRBV6-1 to TRBJ2-7, with D unresolved. The germline V and J ends were trimmed by 8 bases and 5 bases, with 16 bases remaining between them. The CDR3 covers 13 residues. The germline gives CDR1 MNHNS, CDR2 SASEGT. Here the CDR3 DNA reads TGTGCCAGCTGGCCGACTGCCGACCACGAGCAGTACTTC. Translating it yields CASWPTADHEQYF.

V gene TRBV10-3 combines with J gene TRBJ1-5; D is ambiguous. The CDR3 consists of 13 residues. The germline V gene has CDR1 ENHRY and CDR2 SYGVKD. Trimming stripped 11 bases from V and 3 bases from J, with 14 bases between. CDR3 coding DNA: TGTGCCTCTCGGGGTTTGATCAATCAGCCCCAGCATTTT. It encodes CASRGLINQPQHF.

The chain links TRBV2 to TRBJ1-2; D call uncertain. Germline CDR1 and CDR2: SNHLY and FYNNEI. CDR3 length: 11 amino acids. V was shortened by 5 bases and J by 6 bases, with 7 bases between the two germline ends. The CDR3 DNA reads as TGTGCCAGCAGTATTAAGGATGGCTACACCTTC. It encodes CASSIKDGYTF.

J is TRBJ1-2 and V is TRBV29-1; D unresolved. V shed 0 bases and J shed 13 bases, with 9 bases lying between them. This CDR3 comprises 10 residues. Germline lookup yields CDR1 SQVTM and CDR2 ANQGSEA. CDR3 sequence (DNA): TGCAGCGTTGAAGAAGGGTCACGCACCTTC. Amino acids: CSVEEGSRTF.

This clonotype was recorded a few times. This chain connects TRBV12-5 to TRBJ2-1, with TRBD2 identical over 15 bases. The CDR3 contains 18 residues. Germline-derived CDR1 and CDR2 are LGHNT and FRNRAP. The V and J ends lost 2 bases and 7 bases, in that order; junction bases with no gene match: 9. This CDR3 is CASGLIFAGTSGRNEQFF. The CDR3 nucleotides are TGTGCTAGTGGTTTGATTTTTGCGGGGACTAGCGGGAGGAATGAGCAGTTCTTC.

The sample holds a few counts of this clonotype. This may arise from a read error, as a much more abundant clone is one base away. This chain joins TRBV29-1 and TRBJ2-7; 9 bases fit TRBD1. V was clipped by 6 bases and J by 3 bases; unmatched bases: 6. Germline V gene sequence: CDR1 SQVTM, CDR2 ANQGSEA. The CDR3 runs to 13 residues. Written as DNA, the CDR3 is TGCAGCGTACAGGGGGCCCGCTACTACGAGCAGTACTTC. It is translated as CSVQGARYYEQYF.

V is TRBV4-2 and J is TRBJ2-7, with 10 positions matching TRBD1. With V trimmed by 1 base and J by 4 bases, 7 bases remained unmatched. This CDR3 comprises 16 residues. Germline CDR1 and CDR2: LGHNA and YNFKEQ. The CDR3 DNA reads TGTGCCAGCAGCCAAGGGGGGGACAGGGGTATGTACGAGCAGTACTTC. The encoded protein is CASSQGGDRGMYEQYF.

This clonotype showed up just a few times. The chain links TRBV14 to TRBJ2-1; 8 nucleotides line up with TRBD2. The CDR3 extends over 18 amino acids. Germline trimming cut 3 bases from V and 0 bases from J; bases unmatched to any gene: 10. Germline CDR1 and CDR2: SGHDN and FVKESK. For the CDR3, the DNA is TGTGCCAGCAGCCAGTCAATAGCGGGGATCAGCTCCTACAATGAGCAGTTCTTC. Translated: CASSQSIAGISSYNEQFF.

This clonotype was seen ten or more times. The chain has TRBV7-2 and TRBJ1-6; D gene ambiguous. V lost 1 base and J 9 bases, leaving 7 bases between the germline ends. The CDR3 loop spans 13 amino acids. Germline V CDR1 and CDR2: SGHTA, FQGNSA. The CDR3 DNA reads as TGTGCCAGCAGCTTAGATTTCTCTTCACCCCTCCACTTT. Protein: CASSLDFSSPLHF.

The chain carries TRBV9 and TRBJ2-7, with D unresolved. Germline V gene sequence: CDR1 SGDLS, CDR2 YYNGEE. V was cut by 4 bases and J by 4 bases, with 15 bases left in between. The CDR3 spans 14 residues. CDR3 residues: CASSQDYGRYEQYF. DNA for the CDR3: TGTGCCAGCAGCCAAGATTACGGAAGGTACGAGCAGTACTTC.

In its sample, this clonotype was seen many times. The rearrangement uses TRBV5-6 and TRBJ2-7; 8 bases agree with TRBD2. This CDR3 contains 16 residues. Germline trimming cut 2 bases from V and 3 bases from J; bases unmatched to any gene: 10. Germline V gives CDR1 SGHDT, CDR2 YYEEEE. This CDR3 is CASSFRSGTSIYEQYF. As DNA, the CDR3 is TGTGCCAGCAGCTTTCGCTCCGGGACTAGTATCTACGAGCAGTACTTC.

The chain combines TRBV6-1 with TRBJ1-6, with D maybe TRBD1 (5 bases). The CDR3 totals 14 residues. Germline V gene data show CDR1 as MNHNS and CDR2 as SASEGT. Between the trimmed V and J ends, which lost 5 bases and 7 bases, there was a span of 12 bases. CDR3 sequence (DNA): TGTGCCAGCAGTCCCAGACAGACCAATTCACCCCTCCACTTT. Translation: CASSPRQTNSPLHF.